The 13 T cell receptor beta chains below all came from one sample that was sequenced in a study of human T cells and chemical hapten exposure. The time point: patch test 1, 2 weeks after DPC sensitization. Noted treatment: therapeutic diphenylcyclopropenone sensitization with weekly scalp DPC. TCRdb recomputed calls from the RACE reads with MiXCR, one row per CDR3 protein. In the table there are 350,000 or so distinct CDR3 sequences, approximately 6.9% of which are singletons. The sample consisted of whole blood, taken in connection with sensitization to the hapten diphenylcyclopropenone (DPC). The receptor source for this set is a woman under 30 with alopecia areata. Some clones in this sample may be carry-over from other donors' samples.

The rearrangement links TRBV29-1 to TRBJ2-7, with D possibly matching TRBD2 (6 bases). CDR1 and CDR2 from the germline V gene are SQVTM and ANQGSEA. Between the trimmed V and J ends, which lost 0 bases and 1 base, there was a span of 10 bases. CDR3 size: 14 residues. The CDR3 protein is CSVEEGGVSYEQYF. Here the CDR3 DNA reads TGCAGCGTTGAAGAGGGCGGGGTATCCTACGAGCAGTACTTC.

The J gene is TRBJ1-5, the V gene TRBV20-1; D is possibly TRBD1 (5 bases). Trimming left V 3 bases short and J 1 base short, with 13 bases between. The CDR3 loop spans 15 amino acids. From germline, CDR1 is DFQATT and CDR2 SNEGSKA (reference sequence). In nucleotides, the CDR3 is TGCAGTGCTAGTCAGGGCAGCTCAAGCAATCAGCCCCAGCATTTT. This sequence encodes CSASQGSSSNQPQHF.

This clonotype was seen a few times. J is TRBJ2-3 and V is TRBV7-6; D tentatively reads TRBD1 or TRBD2 (5 bases each). V lost 4 bases to trimming and J lost 6 bases, with 8 bases between them. CDR1 is SGHVS and CDR2 is FNYEAQ in the germline V gene. The CDR3 extends over 12 amino acids. CDR3 sequence: CASSWGSDTQYF. CDR3 DNA sequence: TGTGCCAGCAGCTGGGGGTCGGATACGCAGTATTTT.

This clonotype was found a few times. V usage is TRBV3-1 and J usage is TRBJ2-1; TRBD1 matches at 7 bases. CDR1 and CDR2 from the germline V gene are LGHDT and YNNKEL (reference sequence). The CDR3 has 17 amino acids. V was pared by 0 bases and J by 0 bases, with 5 bases of the junction left unmatched. The DNA for the CDR3 is TGTGCCAGCAGCCAAGATCTTGACAGGGTCTCCTACAATGAGCAGTTCTTC. The encoded protein is CASSQDLDRVSYNEQFF.

This clonotype was seen a handful of times. The V gene is TRBV20-1, the J gene TRBJ2-7; TRBD2 matches 12 bases. Per germline, CDR1 DFQATT and CDR2 SNEGSKA (reference sequence). Unmatched junction bases numbered 12, after V lost 3 bases and J lost 3 bases. CDR3 length: 17 residues. The CDR3 reads CSASPLAGGYLNYEQYF. The CDR3, as DNA: TGCAGTGCTAGTCCGCTAGCGGGGGGGTACTTGAACTACGAGCAGTACTTC.

There are a few counts of this clonotype. This chain connects TRBV3-1 to TRBJ2-5; 7 bases agree with TRBD2. Germline V CDR1 and CDR2: LGHDT, YNNKEL (reference sequence). The V segment lost 1 base and the J segment 2 bases; nucleotides outside the gene matches: 10. The CDR3 runs 17 residues. The CDR3 nucleotides read TGTGCCAGCAGCCAAGGAGGCCTAGCGGAGATACAAGAGACCCAGTACTTC. This sequence encodes CASSQGGLAEIQETQYF.

This clonotype was seen repeatedly, ten times or more. The gene calls are TRBV9 and TRBJ2-3; no firm D call. CDR3 length: 15 amino acids. The ends were cut back, 6 bases at V and 1 base at J, with 15 bases in the middle. CDR1 is SGDLS, CDR2 YYNGEE, per germline. The CDR3 loop is CASTVSDGRTDTQYF. CDR3 nucleotides: TGTGCCAGCACCGTGAGCGACGGCCGCACAGATACGCAGTATTTT.

J is TRBJ2-3 and V is TRBV7-2; D is undetermined. The CDR3 loop spans 15 amino acids. Trimming removed 6 bases at V and 0 bases at J, with 13 bases between. CDR1 SGHTA and CDR2 FQGNSA come from the germline V gene. This CDR3 reads CASSYRPGSTDTQYF. Here the CDR3 DNA reads TGTGCCAGCAGTTATCGTCCAGGTAGCACAGATACGCAGTATTTT.

This clonotype showed up many times. The genes are TRBV3-1 and TRBJ2-7; TRBD2 is a possible D gene (5 bases). CDR3 length: 13 residues. Germline V gives CDR1 LGHDT, CDR2 YNNKEL (reference sequence). Trimming pared 1 base from V and 4 bases from J, leaving 8 bases between. The CDR3 is CASSQGTSYEQYF. CDR3 nucleotides: TGTGCCAGCAGCCAAGGAACTAGTTACGAGCAGTACTTC.

This chain joins TRBV7-2 and TRBJ1-5; D unresolved. V dropped 1 base and J dropped 1 base, with 5 bases sitting between them. CDR3 length: 14 residues. Germline CDR1 SGHTA, CDR2 FQGNSA. The CDR3 reads CASSLDVSNQPQHF. CDR3 sequence (DNA): TGTGCCAGCAGCTTAGATGTCAGCAATCAGCCCCAGCATTTT.

This rearrangement joins TRBV28 to TRBJ1-6; the match to TRBD1 covers 8 bases. V shed 5 bases and J 10 bases; nucleotides not matched to a gene: 10. Germline CDR1 is MDHEN and CDR2 is SYDVKM. This CDR3 comprises 15 residues. The CDR3 DNA is TGTGCCAGCAGTCCCCCGGACAGGGTAGGATCACCCCTCCACTTT. Amino acid sequence: CASSPPDRVGSPLHF.

This clonotype was recorded a few times. The chain has TRBV7-2 and TRBJ1-1; D is possibly TRBD1 (6 bases). There are 14 residues in the CDR3. V was clipped by 2 bases and J by 5 bases, with 12 bases between them. The germline CDR1 and CDR2 sequences are SGHTA and FQGNSA. The CDR3 region has the DNA TGTGCCAGCAGCTTAATGTGGGGGGCAACTGAAGCTTTCTTT. This codes for CASSLMWGATEAFF.

J is TRBJ1-1 and V is TRBV4-1; D may be TRBD1 (6 bases). V was pared by 1 base and J by 1 base, with 13 bases between. Germline lookup yields CDR1 MGHRA and CDR2 YSYEKL. The CDR3 is made up of 16 amino acids. CDR3 nucleotides: TGCGCCAGCAGCCAAGCACCCAGGGGCCCGAACACTGAAGCTTTCTTT. Its translation: CASSQAPRGPNTEAFF.